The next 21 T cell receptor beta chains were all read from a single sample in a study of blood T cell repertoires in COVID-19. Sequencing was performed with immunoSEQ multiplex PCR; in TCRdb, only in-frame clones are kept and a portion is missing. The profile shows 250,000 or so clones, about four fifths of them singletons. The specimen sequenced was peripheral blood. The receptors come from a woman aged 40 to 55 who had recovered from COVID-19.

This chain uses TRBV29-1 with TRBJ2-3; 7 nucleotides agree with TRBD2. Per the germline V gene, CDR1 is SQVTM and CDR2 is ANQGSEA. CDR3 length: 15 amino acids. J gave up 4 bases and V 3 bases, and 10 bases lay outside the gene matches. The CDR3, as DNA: TGCAGCGTTGATGACGGGGGAGGGTGGGCAGATACGCAGTATTTT. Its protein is CSVDDGGGWADTQYF.

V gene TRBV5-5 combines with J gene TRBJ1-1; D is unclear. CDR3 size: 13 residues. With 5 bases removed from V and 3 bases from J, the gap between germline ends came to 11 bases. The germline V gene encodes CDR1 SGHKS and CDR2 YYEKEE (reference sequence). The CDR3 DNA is TGTGCCAGCAGAGTAGGGCGGGACACTGAAGCTTTCTTT. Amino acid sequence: CASRVGRDTEAFF.

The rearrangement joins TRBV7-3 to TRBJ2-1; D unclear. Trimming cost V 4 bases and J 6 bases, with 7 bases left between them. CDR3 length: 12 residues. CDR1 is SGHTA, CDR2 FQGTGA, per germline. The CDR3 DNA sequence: TGTGCCAGCAGCTCCACCGGCAATGAGCAGTTCTTC. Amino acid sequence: CASSSTGNEQFF.

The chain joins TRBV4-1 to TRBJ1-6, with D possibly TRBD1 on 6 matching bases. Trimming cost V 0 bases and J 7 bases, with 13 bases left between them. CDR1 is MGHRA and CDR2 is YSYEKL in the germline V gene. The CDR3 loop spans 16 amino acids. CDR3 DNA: TGCGCCAGCAGCCAAGAGCGTAGGACAGCGAATTCACCCCTCCACTTT. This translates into CASSQERRTANSPLHF.

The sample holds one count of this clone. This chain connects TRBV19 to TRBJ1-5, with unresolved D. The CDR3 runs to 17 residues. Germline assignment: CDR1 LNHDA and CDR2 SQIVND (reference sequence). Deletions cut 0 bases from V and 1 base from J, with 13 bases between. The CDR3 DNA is TGTGCCAGTAGTATAGACCAATATACCAGGAGCAATCAGCCCCAGCATTTT. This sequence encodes CASSIDQYTRSNQPQHF.

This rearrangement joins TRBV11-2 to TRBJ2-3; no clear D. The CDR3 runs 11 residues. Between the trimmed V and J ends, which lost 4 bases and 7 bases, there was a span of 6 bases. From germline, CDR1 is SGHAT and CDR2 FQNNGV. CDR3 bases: TGTGCCAGCAGCTCTAGTTATACGCAGTATTTT. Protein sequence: CASSSSYTQYF.

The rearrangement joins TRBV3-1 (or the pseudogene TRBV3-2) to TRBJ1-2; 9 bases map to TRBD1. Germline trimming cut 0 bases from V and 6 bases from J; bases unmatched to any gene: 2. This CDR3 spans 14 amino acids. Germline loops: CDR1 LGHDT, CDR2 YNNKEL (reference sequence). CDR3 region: CASSQEGTGNGYTF. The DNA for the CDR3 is TGTGCCAGCAGCCAAGAGGGGACAGGGAATGGCTACACCTTC.

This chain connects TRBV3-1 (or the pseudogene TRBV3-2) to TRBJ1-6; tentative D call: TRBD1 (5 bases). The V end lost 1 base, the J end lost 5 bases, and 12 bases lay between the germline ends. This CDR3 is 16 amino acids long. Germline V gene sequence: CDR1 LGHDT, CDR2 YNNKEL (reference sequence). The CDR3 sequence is CASSQGGGFHNSPLHF. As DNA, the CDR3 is TGTGCCAGCAGCCAAGGGGGGGGATTCCATAATTCACCCCTCCACTTT.

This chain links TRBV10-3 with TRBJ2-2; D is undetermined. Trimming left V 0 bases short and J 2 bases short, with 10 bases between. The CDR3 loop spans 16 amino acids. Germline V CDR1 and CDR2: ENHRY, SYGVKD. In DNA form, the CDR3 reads TGTGCCATCAGTGAGTCGAGCAGACTTAACACCGGGGAGCTGTTTTTT. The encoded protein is CAISESSRLNTGELFF.

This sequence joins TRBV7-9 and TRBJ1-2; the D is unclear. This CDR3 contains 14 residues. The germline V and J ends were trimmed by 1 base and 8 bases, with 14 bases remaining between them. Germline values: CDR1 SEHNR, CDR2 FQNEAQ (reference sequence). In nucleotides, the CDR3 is TGTGCCAGCAGCTTAGGGGAGGACCTAGGCGGCTACACCTTC. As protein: CASSLGEDLGGYTF.

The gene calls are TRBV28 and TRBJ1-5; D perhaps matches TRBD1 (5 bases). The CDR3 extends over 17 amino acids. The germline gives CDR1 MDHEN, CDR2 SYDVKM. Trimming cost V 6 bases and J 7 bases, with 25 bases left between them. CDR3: CASSPSGNRRGRQPQHF. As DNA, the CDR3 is TGTGCCAGCAGCCCCTCAGGTAACAGGCGGGGTCGGCAGCCCCAGCATTTT.

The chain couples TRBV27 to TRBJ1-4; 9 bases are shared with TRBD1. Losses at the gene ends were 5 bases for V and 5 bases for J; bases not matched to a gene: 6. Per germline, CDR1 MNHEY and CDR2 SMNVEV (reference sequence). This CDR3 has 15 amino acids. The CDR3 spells CASSQTGGENEKLFF. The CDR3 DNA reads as TGTGCCAGCAGTCAAACAGGGGGCGAAAATGAAAAACTGTTTTTT.

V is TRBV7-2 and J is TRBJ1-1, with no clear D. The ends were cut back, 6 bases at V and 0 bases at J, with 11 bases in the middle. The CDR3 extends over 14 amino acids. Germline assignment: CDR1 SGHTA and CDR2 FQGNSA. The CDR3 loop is CASRLRVVNTEAFF. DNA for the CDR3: TGTGCCAGCAGGTTACGGGTCGTGAACACTGAAGCTTTCTTT.

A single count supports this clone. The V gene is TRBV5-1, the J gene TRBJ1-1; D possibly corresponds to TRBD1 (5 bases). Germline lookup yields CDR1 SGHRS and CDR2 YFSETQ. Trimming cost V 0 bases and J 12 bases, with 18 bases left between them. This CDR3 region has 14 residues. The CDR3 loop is CASSLEMGSQGTFF. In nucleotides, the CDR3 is TGCGCCAGCAGCTTGGAGATGGGCAGCCAGGGAACTTTCTTT.

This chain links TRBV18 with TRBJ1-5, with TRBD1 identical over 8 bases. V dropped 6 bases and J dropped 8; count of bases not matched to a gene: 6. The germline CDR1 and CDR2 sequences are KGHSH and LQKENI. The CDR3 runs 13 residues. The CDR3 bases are TGTGCCAGCTCTCCTCCAGGGGGCGAGCCCCAGCATTTT. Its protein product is CASSPPGGEPQHF.

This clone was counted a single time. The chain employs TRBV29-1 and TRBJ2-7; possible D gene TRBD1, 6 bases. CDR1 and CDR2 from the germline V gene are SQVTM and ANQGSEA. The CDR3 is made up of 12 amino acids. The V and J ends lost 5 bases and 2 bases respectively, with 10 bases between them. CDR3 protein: CSVSRGTYEQYF. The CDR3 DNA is TGCAGCGTTTCAAGGGGGACCTACGAGCAGTACTTC.

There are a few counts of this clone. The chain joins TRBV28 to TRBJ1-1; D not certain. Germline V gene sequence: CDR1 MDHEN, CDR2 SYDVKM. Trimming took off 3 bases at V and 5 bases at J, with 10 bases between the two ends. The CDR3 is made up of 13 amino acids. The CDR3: CASSLQRGTEAFF. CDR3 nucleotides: TGTGCCAGCAGTTTGCAACGGGGAACTGAAGCTTTCTTT.

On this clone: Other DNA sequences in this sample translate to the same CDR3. In DNA, the CDR3 is TGTGCCTGGAGTGGGGGGGGCTATGGCTACACCTTC. As protein: CAWSGGGYGYTF. This chain joins TRBV30 and TRBJ1-2, with D perhaps matching TRBD1 (5 bases). V was clipped by 1 base and J by 4 bases, with 7 bases between them. CDR3 size: 12 residues. Germline V CDR1 and CDR2: GTSNPN, SVGIG (reference sequence).

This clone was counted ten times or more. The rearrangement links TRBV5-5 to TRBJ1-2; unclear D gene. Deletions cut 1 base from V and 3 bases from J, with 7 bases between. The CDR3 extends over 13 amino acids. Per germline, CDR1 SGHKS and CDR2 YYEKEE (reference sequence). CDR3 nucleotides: TGTGCCAGCAGCTTGAGACAAGACTATGGCTACACCTTC. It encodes CASSLRQDYGYTF.

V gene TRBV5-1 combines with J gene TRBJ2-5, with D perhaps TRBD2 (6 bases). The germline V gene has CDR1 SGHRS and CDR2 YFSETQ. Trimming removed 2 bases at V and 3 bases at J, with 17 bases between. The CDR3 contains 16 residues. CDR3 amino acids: CASSFGGAFHKETQYF. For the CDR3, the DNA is TGCGCCAGCAGCTTTGGAGGGGCGTTCCACAAAGAGACCCAGTACTTC.

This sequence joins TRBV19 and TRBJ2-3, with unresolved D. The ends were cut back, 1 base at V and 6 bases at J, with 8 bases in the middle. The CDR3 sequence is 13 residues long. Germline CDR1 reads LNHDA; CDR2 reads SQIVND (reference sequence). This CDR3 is CASSIGLSDTQYF. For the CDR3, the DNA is TGTGCCAGTAGTATAGGACTTTCTGATACGCAGTATTTT.